A single sample is the source of the 27 T cell receptor beta chains below, sequenced in a study of T-cell reconstitution after alpha-beta-depleted transplantation in children (TCRdb year 2016). The treatment or condition label on this specimen signifies: allogeneic hematopoietic cell transplantation with graft depleted of TCRalphabeta T cells and CD19 B cells. The library was made by PCR. Instrument on record: Illumina HiSeq 2500. Molecular barcoding was employed in the preparation of TCR libraries, with unique molecular identifiers being used to normalize TCRbeta repertoire quantification. TCRdb itself trimmed the public reads at Q25 with fastp, ran MiXCR and retained productive beta chains. Duplicate CDR3 protein sequences are folded into a single record with the most common DNA and genes. For this sample the table gives approximately 500,000 distinct CDR3 sequences, of which 27% were detected only once. Together, the top ten hold around a third of the sample.

The sequencing here drew on PBMCs, taken before TCRalphabeta/CD19-depleted stem cell transplant. The receptors were sampled from a boy under two years old with Wiskott-Aldrich syndrome, due to receive a stem cell transplant.

This chain uses TRBV29-1 with TRBJ2-3, with D possibly TRBD1 on 6 matching bases. Trimming left V 6 bases short and J 0 bases short, with 13 bases between. Germline assignment: CDR1 SQVTM and CDR2 ANQGSEA. This CDR3 is 14 amino acids long. In DNA, the CDR3 is TGCAGCGTCAACCCCAGGGGAAGCACAGATACGCAGTATTTT. Amino acid sequence: CSVNPRGSTDTQYF.

This clonotype was observed a few times. This rearrangement joins TRBV5-5 to TRBJ1-5; D not resolved. V dropped 2 bases and J dropped 6 bases, with 9 bases sitting between them. Germline V CDR1 and CDR2: SGHKS, YYEKEE (reference sequence). The CDR3 runs 13 residues. The CDR3 region has the DNA TGTGCCAGCAGCTTTGAACGGGGTCAGCCCCAGCATTTT. Translated, it gives CASSFERGQPQHF.

The chain carries TRBV12-3 or TRBV12-4 and TRBJ2-3, with TRBD2 matching 9 bases. The CDR3 contains 14 residues. The trim removed 7 bases at V and 2 bases at J, leaving 4 bases unmatched. Written as DNA, the CDR3 is TGTGCCAGCAACCCTAGCGGGGACACAGATACGCAGTATTTT. The encoded protein is CASNPSGDTDTQYF.

There are a few counts of this clonotype. The chain has TRBV7-9 and TRBJ2-7, with D perhaps TRBD1 (5 bases). The CDR3 loop spans 13 amino acids. Germline CDR1 reads SEHNR; CDR2 reads FQNEAQ (reference sequence). Deletions cut 5 bases from V and 7 bases from J, with 15 bases between. The CDR3 DNA reads TGTGCCAGCAGCCCCCTAGGGAAGGGGGAGCAGTACTTC. Protein product: CASSPLGKGEQYF.

CDR3 sequence reads: CASSQEQNRGLSNQPQHF. The CDR3 DNA is TGTGCCAGCAGCCAAGAACAAAACAGGGGGCTTAGCAATCAGCCCCAGCATTTT. The rearrangement links TRBV4-2 to TRBJ1-5; 9 positions agree with TRBD1. CDR3 length: 18 residues. The V segment lost 0 bases and the J segment 0 bases; nucleotides outside the gene matches: 6. The germline V gene encodes CDR1 LGHNA and CDR2 YNFKEQ.

The V gene is TRBV27, the J gene TRBJ2-1; 9 bases are a match to TRBD1. The CDR3 contains 16 residues. The germline CDR1 and CDR2 sequences are MNHEY and SMNVEV (reference sequence). Unmatched junction bases numbered 12, after V lost 8 bases and J lost 4 bases. The CDR3 loop reads CASSSAGTGSYNEQFF. In nucleotides, the CDR3 is TGTGCCAGCTCCTCAGCCGGGACAGGGAGTTACAATGAGCAGTTCTTC.

The chain joins TRBV7-9 to TRBJ2-7; tentatively, D is TRBD1 (6 bases). The CDR3 runs to 14 residues. Trimming pared 5 bases from V and 4 bases from J, leaving 15 bases between. Looked up from germline, CDR1 is SEHNR and CDR2 is FQNEAQ (reference sequence). In nucleotides, the CDR3 is TGTGCCAGCAGCGGTAGGCAGGGGTGGTACGAGCAGTACTTC. Its translation is CASSGRQGWYEQYF.

The rearrangement uses TRBV5-1 and TRBJ2-5; TRBD2 aligns across 7 bases. Germline CDR1 is SGHRS and CDR2 is YFSETQ. The CDR3 sequence is 16 residues long. Germline trimming cut 2 bases from V and 5 bases from J; bases unmatched to any gene: 12. The CDR3 loop is CASSFQGGLVSETQYF. CDR3 nucleotides: TGCGCCAGCAGCTTCCAGGGCGGACTAGTTAGTGAGACCCAGTACTTC.

For this clonotype: Compared with germline, one end of the junction differs, possibly owing to a read error. The chain is built from TRBV12-3 or TRBV12-4 and TRBJ1-1; 7 nucleotides match TRBD1. The CDR3 extends over 14 amino acids. The CDR3 DNA sequence: TGTGCCAGCAGATTAGACAGGGCGAACACTGAAGCTTTCTTT. It is translated as CASRLDRANTEAFF.

The chain is built from TRBV6-1 and TRBJ1-5, with 9 bases lining up with TRBD1. The germline CDR1 and CDR2 sequences are MNHNS and SASEGT. The ends lost 10 bases at V and 7 bases at J; junction bases unmatched: 11. This CDR3 comprises 14 residues. For the CDR3, the DNA is TGTGCCATCGATGGGGGGGGGACAGGGCAGCCCCAGCATTTT. Protein product: CAIDGGGTGQPQHF.

The table lists this clonotype with a few counts. J is TRBJ2-1 and V is TRBV20-1; TRBD2 matches at 11 bases. Germline assignment: CDR1 DFQATT and CDR2 SNEGSKA (reference sequence). The CDR3 extends over 15 amino acids. J was trimmed by 2 bases and V by 3 bases; bases with no gene match: 3. CDR3 nucleotide sequence: TGCAGTGCTAGTCAGGGACTAGCGGCCTACAATGAGCAGTTCTTC. Translating it yields CSASQGLAAYNEQFF.

This clonotype was seen more than once but under ten times. V is TRBV20-1 and J is TRBJ1-5; D might be TRBD1 (6 bases). CDR3 length equals 14 residues. The V and J ends lost 5 bases and 1 base respectively, with 12 bases between them. In germline, CDR1 is DFQATT, CDR2 SNEGSKA (reference sequence). This chain's CDR3 is CSAHTGTSNQPQHF. CDR3 DNA: TGCAGTGCTCACACAGGGACAAGCAATCAGCCCCAGCATTTT.

This clonotype occurred a few times. The chain uses TRBV12-3 or TRBV12-4 and TRBJ1-1; the D gene is possibly TRBD1 (6 bases). Deletions cut 4 bases from V and 7 bases from J, with 13 bases between. There are 13 residues in the CDR3. CDR3 nucleotide sequence: TGTGCCAGCAGTTCCACAGGGTCAAGTGAAGCTTTCTTT. Translating it yields CASSSTGSSEAFF.

The chain employs TRBV5-1 and TRBJ2-5; D uncertain. The V and J ends lost 4 bases and 1 base respectively, with 20 bases between them. Germline values: CDR1 SGHRS, CDR2 YFSETQ. There are 17 residues in the CDR3. The CDR3 nucleotides are TGCGCCAGCAGCAATCTCCCCCAAGCCCTGATCCAAGAGACCCAGTACTTC. Translation gives CASSNLPQALIQETQYF.

This clonotype was observed a handful of times. The chain carries TRBV6-4 and TRBJ1-5; D is undetermined. CDR3 length: 13 amino acids. Deletions cut 3 bases from V and 2 bases from J, with 5 bases between. In germline, CDR1 is MRHNA, CDR2 SNTAGT. The CDR3 DNA follows: TGTGCCAGCAGTGAGGAGGGCAATCAGCCCCAGCATTTT. As protein: CASSEEGNQPQHF.

This clonotype was seen a few times. The chain joins TRBV13 to TRBJ2-3; D unresolved. This CDR3 has 14 residues. V was shortened by 3 bases and J by 2 bases, with 9 bases between the two germline ends. CDR1 and CDR2 (germline): PRHDT, FYEKMQ (reference sequence). The CDR3 bases are TGTGCCAGCAGCTTCGCCAGGAACACAGATACGCAGTATTTT. Amino acid sequence: CASSFARNTDTQYF.

The CDR3 DNA sequence: TGTGCCAGCAGCTTAGGGCCTGGACTAGCGGGTGGTGGCATTCAGTACTTC. It yields the protein CASSLGPGLAGGGIQYF. The J gene is TRBJ2-4, the V gene TRBV11-2, with 11 bases aligning to TRBD2. With V trimmed by 1 base and J by 9 bases, 11 bases remained unmatched. The V gene's germline CDR1 is SGHAT and CDR2 FQNNGV. CDR3 length: 17 amino acids.

The gene calls are TRBV12-3 or TRBV12-4 and TRBJ2-3; D is perhaps TRBD1 (6 bases). Trimming took 5 bases from V and 0 from J, leaving 15 bases between them. The CDR3 loop spans 16 amino acids. This chain's CDR3 is CASSIGQIVSTDTQYF. For the CDR3, the DNA is TGTGCCAGCAGTATAGGACAGATTGTTAGCACAGATACGCAGTATTTT.

The V and J genes are TRBV27 and TRBJ2-6; unclear D gene. The CDR3 totals 16 residues. Germline-derived CDR1 and CDR2 are MNHEY and SMNVEV (reference sequence). V lost 1 base and J 2 bases, leaving 9 bases between the germline ends. CDR3 nucleotide sequence: TGTGCCAGCAGTTTATTAATTCGAGCTGGGGCCAACGTCCTGACTTTC. It yields the protein CASSLLIRAGANVLTF.

The chain uses TRBV5-1 and TRBJ2-3; D call uncertain. The CDR3 contains 15 residues. V was shortened by 0 bases and J by 7 bases, with 15 bases between the two germline ends. Germline values: CDR1 SGHRS, CDR2 YFSETQ. The CDR3 region is CASSLEAALVHTQYF. The DNA of the CDR3 is TGCGCCAGCAGCTTGGAGGCCGCTCTGGTGCATACGCAGTATTTT.

In this sample, this clonotype turned up a few times. V is TRBV6-5 and J is TRBJ2-1; 9 bases are shared with TRBD2. This CDR3 contains 12 residues. Germline V gene sequence: CDR1 MNHEY, CDR2 SVGAGI. V was pared by 6 bases and J by 9 bases, with 3 bases of the junction left unmatched. The CDR3 region is CASSQAGGEQFF. The CDR3, as DNA: TGTGCCAGCAGCCAAGCGGGAGGTGAGCAGTTCTTC.

As DNA, the CDR3 is TGTGCCAGCAGCCAAGCGGGGATCGGCGAAAAACTGTTTTTT. This codes for CASSQAGIGEKLFF. This chain uses TRBV7-9 with TRBJ1-4; D not certain. V was cut by 5 bases and J by 8 bases, with 15 bases left in between. CDR1 is SEHNR and CDR2 is FQNEAQ in the germline V gene (reference sequence). The CDR3 runs to 14 residues.

This clonotype was detected a few times. V and J are TRBV10-3 and TRBJ1-6; D is ambiguous. This CDR3 is built from 14 residues. V lost 7 bases, J lost 10 bases, and 17 bases lay in between. Looked up from germline, CDR1 is ENHRY and CDR2 is SYGVKD. The CDR3: CAINPGRMGSPLHF. In DNA form, the CDR3 reads TGTGCCATCAATCCGGGAAGGATGGGCTCACCCCTCCACTTT.

The CDR3 nucleotides are TGTGCCAGCACCCAAACCCAGCGGGGACCGTGGGTCGATGAGCAGTTCTTC. Its protein product is CASTQTQRGPWVDEQFF. The V and J genes are TRBV27 and TRBJ2-1; 7 nucleotides match TRBD2. V was clipped by 7 bases and J by 8 bases; unmatched bases: 20. The CDR3 is made up of 17 amino acids. CDR1 is MNHEY and CDR2 is SMNVEV in the germline V gene (reference sequence).

This clonotype showed up just a few times. The V gene is TRBV20-1, the J gene TRBJ1-1; TRBD1 aligns across 7 bases. The CDR3 loop spans 16 amino acids. The trim removed 3 bases at V and 4 bases at J, leaving 14 bases unmatched. CDR1 DFQATT and CDR2 SNEGSKA come from the germline V gene (reference sequence). The CDR3 reads CSASGGRGRSGTEAFF. CDR3 DNA sequence: TGCAGTGCTAGTGGGGGGAGGGGGCGGTCCGGCACTGAAGCTTTCTTT.

This chain links TRBV7-2 with TRBJ1-1, with no clear D. Trimming removed 3 bases at V and 0 bases at J, with 11 bases between. The germline gives CDR1 SGHTA, CDR2 FQGNSA. This CDR3 region has 15 residues. The chain's CDR3 is CASSFTRAMNTEAFF. The CDR3, as DNA: TGTGCCAGCAGCTTCACGAGGGCCATGAACACTGAAGCTTTCTTT. Complete variable domain (other parts from reference TRBV7-2 and TRBJ1-1): GAGVSQSPSNKVTEKGKDVELRCDPISGHTALYWYRQSLGQGLEFLIYFQGNSAPDKSGLPSDRFSAERTGGSVSTLTIQRTQQEDSAVYLCASSFTRAMNTEAFFGQGTRLTVV.

The sample holds a few counts of this clonotype. The V and J genes are TRBV5-6 and TRBJ2-1; a possible D gene is TRBD2 (5 bases). Trimming took 3 bases from V and 9 from J, leaving 16 bases between them. The CDR3 length is 14 residues. CDR1 and CDR2 from the germline V gene are SGHDT and YYEEEE. CDR3 bases: TGTGCCAGCAGCTCGCCCCTAGTGAGGGCTGAGCAGTTCTTC. It specifies CASSSPLVRAEQFF.